Described below is a single T cell receptor (beta chain) sequence and its context. The antigen remains unidentified. Amplification used 60 Vbeta primers and 13 Jbeta primers. The method was immunoSEQ multiplex PCR; TCRdb's version includes in-frame clones alone and lacks a portion of them. Among 100,000 to 150,000 clones listed, over 60% were seen once. The entry originates in a study of cytomegalovirus exposure and HLA in healthy donors. Study context: A preliminary data release comprised 80 million to 95 million unique TCRs obtained from HLA-typed donors.

Trimming left V 3 bases short and J 8 bases short, with 10 bases between. This CDR3 has 13 amino acids. The germline gives CDR1 MGHDK, CDR2 SYGVNS. Study-level points and caveats: It was confirmed in vitro that a few of the CMV-associated chains were specific for CMV antigens. Analyses of presence and absence presupposed an approximately uniform sequencing depth across donors. Researchers reported from a later analysis that most CMV-associated TCR beta chains appeared HLA-restricted.

The clonotype originates from a woman aged 60 to 75 in good health and CMV-seronegative. This rearrangement joins TRBV25-1 to TRBJ1-4; no reliable D call. The specimen was PBMCs. The CDR3 spells CASSDPRGEKLFF. For the CDR3, the DNA is TGTGCCAGCAGTGACCCCCGCGGCGAAAAACTGTTTTTT.